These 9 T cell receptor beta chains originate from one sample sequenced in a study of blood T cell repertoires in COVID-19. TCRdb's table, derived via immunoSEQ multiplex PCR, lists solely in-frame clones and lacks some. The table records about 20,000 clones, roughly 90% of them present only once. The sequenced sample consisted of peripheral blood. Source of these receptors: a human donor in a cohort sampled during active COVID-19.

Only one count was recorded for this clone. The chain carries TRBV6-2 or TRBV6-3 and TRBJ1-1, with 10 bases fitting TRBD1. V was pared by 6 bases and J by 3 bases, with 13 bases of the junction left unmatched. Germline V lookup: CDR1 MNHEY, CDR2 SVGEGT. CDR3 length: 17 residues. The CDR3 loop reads CASSRDRGFVSDTEAFF. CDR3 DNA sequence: TGTGCCAGCAGCCGGGACAGGGGATTTGTTTCGGACACTGAAGCTTTCTTT.

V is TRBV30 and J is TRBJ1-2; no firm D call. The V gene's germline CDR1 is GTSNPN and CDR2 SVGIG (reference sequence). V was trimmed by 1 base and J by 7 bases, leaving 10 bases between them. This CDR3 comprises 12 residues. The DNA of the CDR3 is TGTGCCTGGAGTGATCTGGGAGGTGGCTACACCTTC. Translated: CAWSDLGGGYTF.

CDR3 DNA: TGTGCCACCAGCACTGGACTAGCGGGAGCCGGGGAGCTGTTTTTT. Amino acids: CATSTGLAGAGELFF. This chain links TRBV15 with TRBJ2-2; TRBD2 agrees at 13 bases. CDR3 length equals 15 residues. Germline V lookup: CDR1 LNHNV, CDR2 YYDKDF (reference sequence). The J segment lost 6 bases and the V segment lost 4 bases, leaving 2 bases of the junction unmatched.

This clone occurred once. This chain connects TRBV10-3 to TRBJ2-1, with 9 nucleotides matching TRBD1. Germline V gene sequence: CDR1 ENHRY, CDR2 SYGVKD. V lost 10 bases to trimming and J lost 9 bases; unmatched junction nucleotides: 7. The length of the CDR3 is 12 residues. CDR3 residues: CATDRGNGEQFF. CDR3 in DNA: TGTGCCACGGACAGGGGAAACGGTGAGCAGTTCTTC.

For the CDR3, the DNA is TGTGCCAGCAGCCAAGAGCTGGGCAGTAAAAACATTCAGTACTTC. Translated: CASSQELGSKNIQYF. The chain recombines TRBV4-2 with TRBJ2-4; D remains unclear. This CDR3 contains 15 residues. The V end lost 0 bases, the J end lost 4 bases, and 10 bases lay between the germline ends. Germline V gene lookup returns CDR1 LGHNA and CDR2 YNFKEQ.

This CDR3 is CASSQISGDEQFF. The CDR3 DNA reads TGTGCCAGCAGCCAAATTAGCGGCGATGAGCAGTTCTTC. V and J are TRBV3-1 (or the pseudogene TRBV3-2) and TRBJ2-1; perhaps TRBD2 as D (6 bases). Trimming took 2 bases from V and 8 from J, leaving 10 bases between them. Germline V gene lookup returns CDR1 LGHDT and CDR2 YNNKEL (reference sequence). The length of the CDR3 is 13 residues.

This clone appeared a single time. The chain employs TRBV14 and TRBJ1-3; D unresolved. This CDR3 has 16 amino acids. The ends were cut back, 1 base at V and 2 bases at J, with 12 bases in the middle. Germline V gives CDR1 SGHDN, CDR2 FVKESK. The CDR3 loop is CASSQAAAFPGNTIYF. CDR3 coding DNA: TGTGCCAGCAGCCAAGCCGCCGCGTTTCCTGGAAACACCATATATTTT.

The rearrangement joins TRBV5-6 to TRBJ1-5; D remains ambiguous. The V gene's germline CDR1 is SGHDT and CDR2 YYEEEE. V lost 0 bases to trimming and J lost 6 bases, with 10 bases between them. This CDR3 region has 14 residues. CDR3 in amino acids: CASSLGAVGQPQHF. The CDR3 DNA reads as TGTGCCAGCAGCTTGGGGGCAGTGGGTCAGCCCCAGCATTTT.

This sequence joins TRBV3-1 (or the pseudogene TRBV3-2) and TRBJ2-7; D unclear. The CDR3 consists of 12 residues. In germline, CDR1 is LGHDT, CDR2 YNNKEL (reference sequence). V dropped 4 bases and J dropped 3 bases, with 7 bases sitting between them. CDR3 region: CASSLRYYEQYF. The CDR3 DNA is TGTGCCAGCAGCCTCCGTTACTACGAGCAGTACTTC.